The T cell receptor (beta chain) described here comes from a study of blood T cell repertoires in COVID-19. Study background: T cells, B-cell-depleted T cells, or PBMCs provided the cDNA or gDNA that served as material.

Germline V gene data show CDR1 as SGHKS and CDR2 as YYEKEE (reference sequence). CDR3 size: 18 residues. Germline trimming cut 4 bases from V and 2 bases from J; bases unmatched to any gene: 12. This clone was seen ten or more times. This table comes from immunoSEQ multiplex PCR, and its TCRdb copy is limited to in-frame clones, with some not included. The profile shows tens of thousands of clones, around 78% of them singletons. The sequencing sample was made of peripheral blood. The sequence came from a human donor in a cohort sampled during active COVID-19. V is TRBV5-5 and J is TRBJ2-3, with 11 bases that match TRBD2. For the CDR3, the DNA is TGTGCCAGCAGCCGTCTTATAGGGACTAGCGGAGCCACAGATACGCAGTATTTT. Translation: CASSRLIGTSGATDTQYF.